This T cell receptor (beta chain) appears in the sequencing data of a study of CD8+ T cells in alopecia areata. Study-level information: The drug, oral tofacitinib, was given to treated patients at 5 to 10 mg twice daily. Severity in treated patients was scored by percentage of scalp area affected. Study results and caveats: Scalp clonality and expanded CD8+ clones among the top 100 were significantly decreased by tofacitinib.

In the case of this clone: Its antigen is not identified.

Stated treatment: oral pan-JAK inhibitor, 5-10 mg twice daily. In each case, RNA was isolated and then reverse transcribed into cDNA as the sequencing template. The method was immunoSEQ multiplex PCR; TCRdb's version includes in-frame clones alone and lacks a portion of them. The sample has 270,000 or so clones; about three fifths are singletons. Germline CDR1 and CDR2: LGHNA and YNFKEQ. The CDR3 is made up of 15 amino acids. Deletions cut 3 bases from V and 4 bases from J, with 15 bases between. The receptor was isolated from a human donor with alopecia areata. The sample was CD4+ T cells sorted from blood, taken at week 24, from a patient treated with tofacitinib. The V and J genes are TRBV4-2 and TRBJ1-2, with D perhaps matching TRBD1 (5 bases). The CDR3 loop is CASSHQGEGLYGYTF. The CDR3 coding sequence is TGTGCCAGCAGCCACCAGGGAGAAGGTCTCTATGGCTACACCTTC.